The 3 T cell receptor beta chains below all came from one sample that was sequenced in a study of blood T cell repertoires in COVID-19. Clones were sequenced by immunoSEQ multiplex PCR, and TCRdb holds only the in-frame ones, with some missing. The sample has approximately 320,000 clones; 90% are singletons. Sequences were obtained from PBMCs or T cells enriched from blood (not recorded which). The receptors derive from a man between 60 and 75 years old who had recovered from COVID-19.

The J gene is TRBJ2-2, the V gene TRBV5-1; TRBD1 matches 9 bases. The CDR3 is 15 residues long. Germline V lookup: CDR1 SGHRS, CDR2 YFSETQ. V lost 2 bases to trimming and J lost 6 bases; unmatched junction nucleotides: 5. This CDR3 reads CASSLTGGGAGELFF. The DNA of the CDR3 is TGCGCCAGCAGCTTAACAGGGGGCGGTGCCGGGGAGCTGTTTTTT. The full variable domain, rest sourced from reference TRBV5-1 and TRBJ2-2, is KAGVTQTPRYLIKTRGQQVTLSCSPISGHRSVSWYQQTPGQGLQFLFEYFSETQRNKGNFPGRFSGRQFSNSRSEMNVSTLELGDSALYLCASSLTGGGAGELFFGEGSRLTVL.

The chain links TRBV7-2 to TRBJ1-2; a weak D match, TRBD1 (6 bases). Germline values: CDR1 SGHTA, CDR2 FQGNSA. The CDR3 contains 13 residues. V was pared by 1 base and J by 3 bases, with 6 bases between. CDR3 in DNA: TGTGCCAGCAGCTTAGACAGGGACTATGGCTACACCTTC. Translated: CASSLDRDYGYTF.

CDR3 in DNA: TGCGCCAGCCGGGAAGGGTGGAATGAGCAGTTCTTC. It is translated as CASREGWNEQFF. The chain combines TRBV5-1 with TRBJ2-1, with D possibly matching TRBD2 (5 bases). CDR1 SGHRS and CDR2 YFSETQ come from the germline V gene. Trimming pared 7 bases from V and 7 bases from J, leaving 12 bases between. The CDR3 loop spans 12 amino acids.